What follows are 30 T cell receptor beta chains derived from one specimen sequenced in a study of molecular identifiers for immune sequencing clone quantification. Each CDR3 protein is one row after TCRdb ran MiXCR on the PCR reads. The sample carries over 65,000 distinct CDR3 sequences, around 27% recorded once. Source material: naive CD8+ T cells from blood, with Jurkat cell RNA spiked in. The subset is: FACS-sorted CD8+CD4-CCR7+CD45RA+ naive T cells. These receptors were collected from a human donor in good health. Some libraries in this study had Jurkat cell RNA spiked in.

This clonotype was observed many times. The genes are TRBV2 and TRBJ2-3; no clear D gene. V dropped 7 bases and J dropped 0 bases, with 14 bases sitting between them. This CDR3 contains 15 residues. Germline CDR1 is SNHLY and CDR2 is FYNNEI. The CDR3 coding sequence is TGTGCCAGCACCCGTCCGGATTCTAGCACAGATACGCAGTATTTT. Its translation is CASTRPDSSTDTQYF.

In its sample, this clonotype was seen once. Germline and junction disagree at one end, which may indicate a read error. This chain links TRBV4-3 with TRBJ1-5; no clear D. The CDR3 runs to 15 residues. Germline assignment: CDR1 LGHNA and CDR2 YSLEER. The CDR3 nucleotides read TGCGCCAGCAGCCAAGATTGGCGAGCGAGGCAGCCCCAGCCTTTT. This codes for CASSQDWRARQPQPF.

This rearrangement joins TRBV19 to TRBJ1-1; weak D call: TRBD1 (5 bases). This CDR3 has 12 amino acids. Per germline, CDR1 LNHDA and CDR2 SQIVND (reference sequence). V was clipped by 6 bases and J by 3 bases, with 8 bases between them. CDR3 sequence reads: CASSQGDTEAFF. The CDR3 region has the DNA TGTGCCAGTAGCCAAGGGGACACTGAAGCTTTCTTT.

This clonotype has ten or more counts. The rearrangement joins TRBV30 to TRBJ1-4, with TRBD1 as a possible D gene (5 bases). The CDR3 runs 12 residues. CDR1 and CDR2 from the germline V gene are GTSNPN and SVGIG (reference sequence). Trimming pared 4 bases from V and 8 bases from J, leaving 11 bases between. CDR3 coding DNA: TGTGCCTGGACGGATCAGGGCGAAAAACTGTTTTTT. Translation: CAWTDQGEKLFF.

This clonotype was observed a few times. V usage is TRBV30 and J usage is TRBJ2-5; possibly TRBD1 or TRBD2 for D (5 bases each). In germline, CDR1 is GTSNPN, CDR2 SVGIG (reference sequence). The CDR3 spans 13 residues. V lost 5 bases and J lost 10, with 20 bases in between. CDR3 sequence: CAWGSGAARDQYF. For the CDR3, the DNA is TGTGCCTGGGGCTCTGGGGCCGCACGGGACCAGTACTTC.

Ten or more counts support this clonotype. The rearrangement joins TRBV10-3 to TRBJ2-7; D possibly corresponds to TRBD1 (6 bases). The CDR3 contains 12 residues. V lost 6 bases and J 3 bases, leaving 9 bases between the germline ends. Germline V gene lookup returns CDR1 ENHRY and CDR2 SYGVKD. This chain's CDR3 is CAIRADSYEQYF. As DNA, the CDR3 is TGTGCCATCAGGGCGGACAGCTACGAGCAGTACTTC.

This clonotype was seen a handful of times. The chain carries TRBV7-3 and TRBJ2-1; 8 bases agree with TRBD2. Germline V lookup: CDR1 SGHTA, CDR2 FQGTGA. V shed 3 bases, J shed 0 bases, and the junction held 10 bases outside the gene matches. CDR3 length: 18 residues. CDR3 region: CASSFYITGTSSYNEQFF. The CDR3 bases are TGTGCCAGCAGCTTTTACATCACCGGGACTAGCTCCTACAATGAGCAGTTCTTC.

This clonotype was seen a few times. The chain is built from TRBV11-3 and TRBJ2-7, with 8 bases that match TRBD2. This CDR3 spans 14 amino acids. Germline CDR1 reads SGHNT; CDR2 reads YENEEA. Trimming cost V 2 bases and J 9 bases; bases outside gene matches: 9. The CDR3 coding sequence is TGTGCCAGCAGCTTATCCTCACCGGGAGGGGGGCAGTACTTC. Its translation is CASSLSSPGGGQYF.

The table lists this clonotype with a count of one. This may arise from a read error, as a much more abundant clone is one base away. The chain carries TRBV2 and TRBJ1-5; 11 nucleotides align to TRBD1. Germline CDR1 reads SNHLY; CDR2 reads FYNNEI. The CDR3 sequence is 14 residues long. With 6 bases clipped from V and 6 bases from J, the junction kept 4 bases outside the gene matches. The CDR3 coding sequence is TGTGCCAGCAGGTCGGACAGGGGGCTTCAGCCCCAGCATTTT. This codes for CASRSDRGLQPQHF. Using reference TRBV2 and TRBJ1-5 for the parts outside the CDR3, the full variable domain is EPEVTQTPSHQVTQMGQEVILRCVPISNHLYFYWYRQILGQKVEFLVSFYNNEISEKSEIFDDQFSVERPDGSNFTLKIRSTKLEDSAMYFCASRSDRGLQPQHFGDGTRLSIL.

Points on this clonotype: Since a much larger clone is just one base distant, this may be a read error. The gene calls are TRBV4-3 and TRBJ1-1, with TRBD1 matching over 8 bases. Germline lookup yields CDR1 LGHNA and CDR2 YSLEER. Trimming cost V 8 bases and J 4 bases; bases outside gene matches: 9. This CDR3 has 14 amino acids. CDR3 residues: CASSSDRESTEAFF. CDR3 in DNA: TGCGCCAGCTCCTCGGACAGGGAAAGCACTGAAGCTTTCTTT.

With respect to this clonotype: A much larger clonotype is one base distant, so this may be a read error. This chain links TRBV20-1 with TRBJ2-3; D possibly uses TRBD1 or TRBD2 (6 bases each). The CDR3 runs 13 residues. CDR1 and CDR2 (germline): DFQATT, SNEGSKA (reference sequence). V shed 6 bases and J shed 4 bases, with 14 bases lying between them. The DNA for the CDR3 is TGCAGTGCCCCCGGGGGACATGCAGATACGCAGTATTTT. Its translation is CSAPGGHADTQYF.

This clonotype has ten or more counts. CDR3 in amino acids: CASSRRDKLFGGGYTF. CDR3 nucleotide sequence: TGTGCCAGCAGCCGCCGGGACAAACTGTTCGGGGGTGGCTACACCTTC. The chain combines TRBV6-6 with TRBJ1-2; D perhaps matches TRBD1 (6 bases). The CDR3 loop spans 16 amino acids. Germline CDR1 reads MNHNY; CDR2 reads SVGAGI (reference sequence). V lost 6 bases to trimming and J lost 7 bases, with 24 bases between them.

In regard to this clonotype: This may arise from a read error, as a much more abundant clone is one base away. The rearrangement uses TRBV4-2 and TRBJ2-3; 8 nucleotides line up with TRBD2. Germline V gives CDR1 LGHNA, CDR2 YNFKEQ. This CDR3 is 15 amino acids long. The CDR3 region is CAGSRLAGSTDTQYF. CDR3 nucleotide sequence: TGTGCCGGCAGCCGGCTAGCGGGTAGCACAGATACGCAGTATTTT.

With regard to this clonotype: This may come from a read error, since a much larger clone is one base off. V gene TRBV24-1 combines with J gene TRBJ2-6; D not resolved. This CDR3 has 12 amino acids. The germline V gene has CDR1 KGHDR and CDR2 SFDVKD. CDR3 coding DNA: TGTGTCACCAGTGATCTTCAAAACGTCCTGACTTTC. Encoded protein: CVTSDLQNVLTF.

This clonotype was counted ten times or more. The gene calls are TRBV9 and TRBJ1-5; unclear D gene. CDR3 length: 14 amino acids. V lost 4 bases, J lost 7 bases, and 15 bases lay in between. Germline loops: CDR1 SGDLS, CDR2 YYNGEE. The CDR3 protein is CASSPDLSVQPQHF. The DNA for the CDR3 is TGTGCCAGCAGCCCAGACTTGAGCGTGCAGCCCCAGCATTTT.

The chain has TRBV27 and TRBJ2-7; D is unclear. CDR1 and CDR2 from the germline V gene are MNHEY and SMNVEV (reference sequence). V lost 6 bases to trimming and J lost 0 bases, with 9 bases between them. The length of the CDR3 is 13 residues. CDR3 protein: CASRGLSSYEQYF. CDR3 nucleotides: TGTGCCAGCAGGGGCCTGAGCTCCTACGAGCAGTACTTC.

The chain is built from TRBV14 and TRBJ2-3; no clear D gene. V gave up 0 bases and J gave up 0 bases, with 7 bases separating them. CDR1 is SGHDN, CDR2 FVKESK, per germline. The CDR3 is 15 amino acids. The CDR3 spells CASSQDLRSTDTQYF. The CDR3 nucleotides read TGTGCCAGCAGCCAAGATTTGCGTAGCACAGATACGCAGTATTTT.

This clonotype was seen more than once but under ten times. The V call is TRBV4-3, the J call TRBJ2-3, with D unresolved. The CDR3 extends over 13 amino acids. V was cut by 0 bases and J by 4 bases, with 5 bases left in between. CDR1 and CDR2 (germline): LGHNA, YSLEER. Here the CDR3 reads CASSQDSPDTQYF. The CDR3 DNA is TGCGCCAGCAGCCAAGATTCCCCAGATACGCAGTATTTT.

On this clonotype: Since a much larger clone is just one base distant, this may be a read error. The genes are TRBV13 and TRBJ1-1; no clear D gene. CDR1 and CDR2 from the germline V gene are PRHDT and FYEKMQ (reference sequence). This CDR3 is built from 16 residues. CDR3 region: CASSPSPETRNTEALF. For the CDR3, the DNA is TGTGCCAGCAGCCCATCCCCCGAGACAAGGAACACTGAAGCTCTCTTT.

A note on this clonotype: It may be a read error: a sequence one base away is much more abundant. The chain joins TRBV20-1 to TRBJ2-5, with TRBD2 matching over 10 bases. Germline assignment: CDR1 DFQATT and CDR2 SNEGSKA (reference sequence). This CDR3 region has 14 residues. The DNA for the CDR3 is TGCAGTGCTCGGACTAGCGGCATTCAAGGGACCCAGTACTTC. The encoded protein is CSARTSGIQGTQYF.

This sequence joins TRBV28 and TRBJ2-1; D is unresolved. CDR3 length equals 14 residues. The germline V gene has CDR1 MDHEN and CDR2 SYDVKM. With 5 bases removed from V and 6 bases from J, the gap between germline ends came to 14 bases. This CDR3 reads CASSPGLLGNEQFF. CDR3 coding DNA: TGTGCCAGCAGTCCCGGCCTTCTCGGCAATGAGCAGTTCTTC.

To note about this clonotype: A read error may explain this, as a much larger clone is one base away. This likely comes from a read error, as the CDR3 has no conserved phenylalanine or tryptophan at its end. The limits of the CDR3 on the DNA are not certain, so only TCRdb's listed CDR3 is given. CDR3 loop: CSVEGQGYTPGYS. The V gene is TRBV29-1, the J gene TRBJ2-3; the D call TRBD1 from the table was never checked on the DNA. CDR1 and CDR2 from the germline V gene are SQVTM and ANQGSEA. The CDR3 is 13 amino acids long, termini counted.

This clonotype was counted many times. J is TRBJ2-7 and V is TRBV19, with D perhaps TRBD1 (6 bases). This CDR3 has 15 residues. The germline gives CDR1 LNHDA, CDR2 SQIVND (reference sequence). V dropped 0 bases and J dropped 6 bases, with 15 bases sitting between them. CDR3 amino acids: CASSIDWQGKSEQYF. The CDR3 DNA sequence: TGTGCCAGTAGTATAGATTGGCAGGGGAAGAGCGAGCAGTACTTC.

This clonotype has a handful of counts. The chain couples TRBV27 to TRBJ2-7; 9 bases line up with TRBD1. V shed 5 bases and J 3 bases; nucleotides not matched to a gene: 8. Germline V gene data show CDR1 as MNHEY and CDR2 as SMNVEV (reference sequence). The CDR3 has 15 amino acids. DNA of the CDR3: TGTGCCAGCAGTCCAGAGACAGGGGGGTACTACGAGCAGTACTTC. Its translation: CASSPETGGYYEQYF.

Many counts were recorded for this clonotype. This sequence joins TRBV3-1 and TRBJ2-5; weak D call: TRBD1 (5 bases). The CDR3 is 17 residues long. Germline CDR1 and CDR2: LGHDT and YNNKEL (reference sequence). V lost 0 bases, J lost 0 bases, and 14 bases lay in between. CDR3 DNA: TGTGCCAGCAGCCAAGATCAGGACACAACATACCAAGAGACCCAGTACTTC. It translates to CASSQDQDTTYQETQYF.

On this clonotype: Since the CDR3 does not end with the conserved phenylalanine or tryptophan, this likely comes from a read error. The chain links TRBV2 to TRBJ1-5, with 7 bases fitting TRBD1. Per germline, CDR1 SNHLY and CDR2 FYNNEI. V shed 1 base and J 5 bases; nucleotides not matched to a gene: 5. CDR3 length equals 15 residues. The CDR3: CASSEGAGGDQPQHL. The CDR3 DNA is TGTGCCAGCAGTGAAGGGGCAGGGGGTGATCAGCCCCAGCATTTA.

This clonotype was seen a few times. V gene TRBV19 combines with J gene TRBJ2-2; weak D call: TRBD1 (6 bases). Trimming took 7 bases from V and 6 from J, leaving 15 bases between them. The CDR3 loop spans 14 amino acids. Looked up from germline, CDR1 is LNHDA and CDR2 is SQIVND (reference sequence). The CDR3 sequence is CASTPGGWAGELFF. CDR3 in DNA: TGTGCCAGTACCCCTGGGGGCTGGGCCGGGGAGCTGTTTTTT.

This sequence joins TRBV5-4 and TRBJ2-7, with 14 bases identical to TRBD2. This CDR3 region has 16 residues. Looked up from germline, CDR1 is SGHNT and CDR2 is YYREEE (reference sequence). With 3 bases clipped from V and 5 bases from J, the junction kept 7 bases outside the gene matches. The CDR3 reads CASSSMGLAGVNEQYF. In nucleotides, the CDR3 is TGTGCCAGCAGCTCGATGGGACTAGCGGGAGTAAACGAGCAGTACTTC.

This clonotype was counted at least ten times. The CDR3 DNA follows: TGTGCCAGCAGCCCTACAACAGGGGAGTGGGCCTACTACCAAGAGACCCAGTACTTC. This translates into CASSPTTGEWAYYQETQYF. The V gene is TRBV7-2, the J gene TRBJ2-5; TRBD1 agrees at 7 bases. The J segment lost 0 bases and the V segment lost 5 bases, leaving 18 bases of the junction unmatched. Germline CDR1 reads SGHTA; CDR2 reads FQGNSA. This CDR3 has 19 amino acids.

This clonotype showed up just once. A much larger clone sits a single nucleotide away, making a read error possible. This chain connects TRBV27 to TRBJ2-7; 10 bases are shared with TRBD1. Per the germline V gene, CDR1 is MNHEY and CDR2 is SMNVEV (reference sequence). The CDR3 consists of 15 residues. J gave up 0 bases and V 5 bases, and 4 bases lay outside the gene matches. The CDR3 sequence: CASSLWTGGSYEQYF. Written as DNA, the CDR3 is TGTGCCAGCAGTCTATGGACAGGGGGCTCCTACGAGCAGTACTTC.